Following are 29 T cell receptor beta chains from one sample sequenced in a study of shared clonotypes between healthy human individuals. Naive CD8 cells, CD45RO-negative and positively selected for CCR7, excluded terminally differentiated effector memory CD45RA+ cells. Assay: immunoSEQ multiplex PCR; the TCRdb copy retains only in-frame clones and omits some. The top ten hold 1.2% of the sample, which has about 1,900,000 clones, just under 95% seen once. Material: naive CD8+ T cells sorted from blood. These receptors were taken from a young man in good health.

The chain uses TRBV4-3 and TRBJ1-1, with a weak D call TRBD1 (5 bases). CDR3 length equals 14 residues. CDR1 is LGHNA, CDR2 YSLEER, per germline. The germline V and J ends were trimmed by 1 base and 2 bases, with 8 bases remaining between them. CDR3 loop: CASSQVDSNTEAFF. DNA of the CDR3: TGCGCCAGCAGCCAAGTAGACAGTAACACTGAAGCTTTCTTT.

V is TRBV27 and J is TRBJ1-2; D call uncertain. This CDR3 is 14 amino acids long. The V gene lost 4 bases and the J gene lost 0 bases, with 9 bases spanning the gap. Germline-derived CDR1 and CDR2 are MNHEY and SMNVEV (reference sequence). The CDR3 nucleotides read TGTGCCAGCAGTTCCAGTACCTCTAACTATGGCTACACCTTC. It specifies CASSSSTSNYGYTF.

To note about this clone: At the DNA level, this CDR3 is encoded by other sequences in the same sample as well. The chain uses TRBV9 and TRBJ2-7, with 7 bases fitting TRBD1. Trimming removed 0 bases from V and 5 bases from J; junction bases left unmatched: 2. CDR1 is SGDLS and CDR2 is YYNGEE in the germline V gene. The CDR3 has 13 amino acids. The CDR3 loop is CASSVGQGDEQYF. The CDR3 DNA is TGTGCCAGCAGCGTAGGCCAGGGGGACGAGCAGTACTTC.

The chain joins TRBV11-1 to TRBJ2-3; 11 bases map to TRBD1. Germline trimming cut 7 bases from V and 0 bases from J; bases unmatched to any gene: 15. The CDR3 runs to 19 residues. Germline CDR1 reads SGHAT; CDR2 reads FQDESV (reference sequence). This CDR3 reads CASIPTRTGGNCSTDTQYF. CDR3 DNA sequence: TGTGCCAGCATCCCAACCAGGACAGGGGGCAATTGTAGCACAGATACGCAGTATTTT.

This clone was observed a single time. The genes are TRBV7-6 and TRBJ1-3, with D unclear. The CDR3 is 13 residues long. V lost 3 bases and J lost 2, with 5 bases in between. Germline-derived CDR1 and CDR2 are SGHVS and FNYEAQ. The CDR3 DNA reads TGTGCCAGCAGCTTTGAAGCTGGAAACACCATATATTTT. This encodes CASSFEAGNTIYF. Looking up the rest from reference TRBV7-6 and TRBJ1-3 gives the full variable domain: GAGVSQSPRYKVTKRGQDVALRCDPISGHVSLYWYRQALGQGPEFLTYFNYEAQQDKSGLPNDRFSAERPEGSISTLTIQRTEQRDSAMYRCASSFEAGNTIYFGEGSWLTVV.

This rearrangement joins TRBV15 to TRBJ2-2; 7 bases are shared with TRBD2. Germline V lookup: CDR1 LNHNV, CDR2 YYDKDF (reference sequence). Trimming removed 8 bases from V and 5 bases from J; junction bases left unmatched: 14. The CDR3 totals 16 residues. Here the CDR3 reads CATRGSGTLWTGELFF. The CDR3 bases are TGTGCCACCCGAGGGAGCGGGACGCTGTGGACCGGGGAGCTGTTTTTT.

The chain is built from TRBV2 and TRBJ1-4, with 7 bases lining up with TRBD1. The CDR3 is 15 amino acids. V gave up 6 bases and J gave up 4 bases; unmatched junction bases: 8. The germline CDR1 and CDR2 sequences are SNHLY and FYNNEI. The CDR3 sequence is CASRKSTGVNEKLFF. The CDR3 nucleotides read TGTGCCAGCAGGAAATCCACAGGGGTTAATGAAAAACTGTTTTTT.

The chain combines TRBV14 with TRBJ1-1; D not certain. Trimming removed 5 bases at V and 8 bases at J, with 6 bases between. The germline CDR1 and CDR2 sequences are SGHDN and FVKESK. This CDR3 region has 10 residues. CDR3 DNA sequence: TGTGCCAGCAGCGTGGGCGAAGCTTTCTTT. This translates into CASSVGEAFF.

V usage is TRBV12-5 and J usage is TRBJ2-1; D unclear. Trimming cost V 7 bases and J 2 bases, with 15 bases left between them. This CDR3 has 15 residues. The germline CDR1 and CDR2 sequences are LGHNT and FRNRAP. The CDR3 sequence: CASAPTPQAYNEQFF. As DNA, the CDR3 is TGTGCTAGTGCCCCCACCCCGCAGGCCTACAATGAGCAGTTCTTC.

The table lists this clone with a count of one. This sequence joins TRBV29-1 and TRBJ2-1; 9 bases are shared with TRBD1. Looked up from germline, CDR1 is SQVTM and CDR2 is ANQGSEA. V lost 2 bases and J lost 0; bases outside the gene matches: 5. The CDR3 has 16 amino acids. The CDR3 region is CSVETGGVSSYNEQFF. The CDR3 coding sequence is TGCAGCGTTGAAACAGGGGGCGTGTCCTCCTACAATGAGCAGTTCTTC.

The chain carries TRBV28 and TRBJ2-2; D is ambiguous. CDR1 and CDR2 (germline): MDHEN, SYDVKM. Deletions cut 6 bases from V and 5 bases from J, with 10 bases between. This CDR3 has 13 residues. CDR3 loop: CASSPTPTGELFF. The CDR3 nucleotides read TGTGCCAGCAGCCCCACCCCGACCGGGGAGCTGTTTTTT.

The chain recombines TRBV4-1 with TRBJ2-5; 7 positions match TRBD2. This CDR3 has 17 residues. Trimming removed 0 bases from V and 3 bases from J; junction bases left unmatched: 10. Germline-derived CDR1 and CDR2 are MGHRA and YSYEKL. The CDR3 sequence is CASSQEAPGTTEETQYF. The DNA of the CDR3 is TGCGCCAGCAGCCAAGAGGCACCCGGGACTACCGAAGAGACCCAGTACTTC.

Notes on this clone: The identical CDR3 is also encoded by other nucleotide sequences in the sample. This chain connects TRBV27 to TRBJ1-5, with unresolved D. The CDR3 spans 14 residues. In germline, CDR1 is MNHEY, CDR2 SMNVEV (reference sequence). Trimming pared 0 bases from V and 0 bases from J, leaving 3 bases between. The CDR3 spells CASSLSGSNQPQHF. DNA of the CDR3: TGTGCCAGCAGTTTATCTGGTAGCAATCAGCCCCAGCATTTT.

This chain connects TRBV7-6 to TRBJ1-1, with a tentative D call TRBD1 (5 bases). From germline, CDR1 is SGHVS and CDR2 FNYEAQ. CDR3 size: 13 residues. V was cut by 2 bases and J by 5 bases, with 9 bases left in between. The CDR3 reads CASSLHGATEAFF. CDR3 coding DNA: TGTGCCAGCAGCTTACACGGGGCAACTGAAGCTTTCTTT.

The rearrangement uses TRBV6-6 and TRBJ1-1; unclear D gene. Germline V CDR1 and CDR2: MNHNY, SVGAGI (reference sequence). The CDR3 is 12 residues long. Trimming removed 7 bases from V and 1 base from J, with 7 bases in between. CDR3 sequence: CASTKGNTEAFF. The CDR3 DNA reads as TGTGCCAGCACCAAGGGGAACACTGAAGCTTTCTTT.

This chain uses TRBV15 with TRBJ2-1, with TRBD2 identical over 12 bases. Trimming cost V 1 base and J 4 bases; bases outside gene matches: 17. CDR1 and CDR2 from the germline V gene are LNHNV and YYDKDF (reference sequence). This CDR3 comprises 21 residues. The CDR3 DNA reads as TGTGCCACCAGCAGAGGTAGGAGACTAGCGGGGGATTTCGGACTATACAATGAGCAGTTCTTC. This codes for CATSRGRRLAGDFGLYNEQFF.

The chain employs TRBV2 and TRBJ2-3; weak D call: TRBD2 (6 bases). The V gene's germline CDR1 is SNHLY and CDR2 FYNNEI. There are 15 residues in the CDR3. V was cut by 2 bases and J by 2 bases, with 11 bases left in between. The CDR3 loop is CASSELAGTTDTQYF. In DNA form, the CDR3 reads TGTGCCAGCAGTGAACTGGCGGGGACCACAGATACGCAGTATTTT.

The chain is built from TRBV4-1 and TRBJ2-2; 14 bases map to TRBD2. The junction had 13 bases not matched to a gene; V was cut back by 3 bases and J by 7 bases. CDR1 and CDR2 from the germline V gene are MGHRA and YSYEKL. The CDR3 contains 19 residues. CDR3 loop: CASSQGRLAGGLVHGELFF. The DNA of the CDR3 is TGCGCCAGCAGCCAGGGCAGACTAGCGGGGGGGCTGGTGCACGGGGAGCTGTTTTTT.

The V call is TRBV27, the J call TRBJ2-3, with D hard to call. V lost 6 bases, J lost 0 bases, and 13 bases lay in between. In germline, CDR1 is MNHEY, CDR2 SMNVEV (reference sequence). This CDR3 contains 15 residues. CDR3 protein: CASSAGGPSTDTQYF. As DNA, the CDR3 is TGTGCCAGCAGCGCTGGCGGTCCTAGCACAGATACGCAGTATTTT.

The chain is built from TRBV30 and TRBJ2-5; perhaps TRBD2 as D (6 bases). The J call is in doubt because the DNA end fits TRBJ2-7 better. The CDR3 spans 13 residues. Germline loops: CDR1 GTSNPN, CDR2 SVGIG (reference sequence). CDR3 loop: CAWTVNGGYEQYF. The CDR3 coding sequence is TGTGCCTGGACCGTCAACGGGGGCTACGAGCAGTACTTC.

Turning to this clone: This same CDR3 is encoded by further DNA sequences in the sample. CDR3 amino acids: CASSLVGSNTGELFF. CDR3 DNA sequence: TGCGCCAGCAGCTTGGTAGGGTCGAACACCGGGGAGCTGTTTTTT. The rearrangement uses TRBV5-1 and TRBJ2-2; D remains ambiguous. Germline assignment: CDR1 SGHRS and CDR2 YFSETQ. The CDR3 covers 15 residues. The V gene lost 0 bases and the J gene lost 0 bases, with 6 bases spanning the gap.

V gene TRBV28 combines with J gene TRBJ1-2; D not certain. This CDR3 is built from 15 residues. Germline V gene lookup returns CDR1 MDHEN and CDR2 SYDVKM. Trimming removed 5 bases at V and 2 bases at J, with 15 bases between. The CDR3 coding sequence is TGTGCCAGCAGTCCCCGGACGGGAGCCAACTATGGCTACACCTTC. Encoded protein: CASSPRTGANYGYTF.

This clone was counted a single time. The rearrangement joins TRBV11-2 to TRBJ2-5, with 13 bases identical to TRBD2. V was clipped by 4 bases and J by 5 bases; unmatched bases: 4. The length of the CDR3 is 15 residues. CDR1 is SGHAT and CDR2 is FQNNGV in the germline V gene. In nucleotides, the CDR3 is TGTGCCAGCAGCTCGGGACTAGCGGGACGGGAGACCCAGTACTTC. Residues: CASSSGLAGRETQYF.

V and J are TRBV4-1 and TRBJ2-7; 11 bases are shared with TRBD2. The germline CDR1 and CDR2 sequences are MGHRA and YSYEKL. The trim removed 4 bases at V and 2 bases at J, leaving 7 bases unmatched. CDR3 length equals 16 residues. In DNA, the CDR3 is TGCGCCAGCAGCCGTCTAGCGGGGGGACAAACCTACGAGCAGTACTTC. Its translation is CASSRLAGGQTYEQYF.

This clone appeared a single time. This rearrangement joins TRBV6-1 to TRBJ2-7, with TRBD1 matching over 10 bases. CDR1 MNHNS and CDR2 SASEGT come from the germline V gene. This CDR3 contains 13 residues. J lost 5 bases, V lost 10 bases, and 8 bases had no gene match. CDR3 amino acids: CATPGQGLHEQYF. DNA for the CDR3: TGTGCCACCCCGGGACAGGGGCTCCACGAGCAGTACTTC.

The chain carries TRBV9 and TRBJ2-1, with 10 bases fitting TRBD1. Trimming at V came to 3 bases and at J to 7 bases, leaving 13 bases not matched to a gene. CDR3 length: 17 residues. Germline V gives CDR1 SGDLS, CDR2 YYNGEE. The CDR3 region has the DNA TGTGCCAGCAGCGCGGCCCCAGGGGGACAGGGGTGGAATGAGCAGTTCTTC. Protein: CASSAAPGGQGWNEQFF.

The chain employs TRBV7-6 and TRBJ2-7, with TRBD2 identical over 13 bases. Trimming removed 1 base from V and 3 bases from J; junction bases left unmatched: 3. The germline CDR1 and CDR2 sequences are SGHVS and FNYEAQ. The CDR3 runs to 16 residues. The CDR3 coding sequence is TGTGCCAGCAGCTTAGAGGGACTAGCGGGACTCTACGAGCAGTACTTC. This codes for CASSLEGLAGLYEQYF.

The rearrangement uses TRBV7-6 and TRBJ2-3; TRBD2 aligns across 11 bases. J was trimmed by 2 bases and V by 1 base; bases with no gene match: 2. Germline V CDR1 and CDR2: SGHVS, FNYEAQ. This CDR3 spans 16 amino acids. CDR3 amino acids: CASSLETSGITDTQYF. The CDR3 coding sequence is TGTGCCAGCAGCTTAGAGACTAGCGGGATCACAGATACGCAGTATTTT.

V and J are TRBV4-1 and TRBJ2-5, with D hard to call. The V gene lost 3 bases and the J gene lost 1 base, with 9 bases spanning the gap. Germline CDR1 and CDR2: MGHRA and YSYEKL. The CDR3 runs 14 residues. CDR3 loop: CASSQDKGQETQYF. The CDR3 DNA reads as TGCGCCAGCAGCCAGGATAAGGGCCAAGAGACCCAGTACTTC.